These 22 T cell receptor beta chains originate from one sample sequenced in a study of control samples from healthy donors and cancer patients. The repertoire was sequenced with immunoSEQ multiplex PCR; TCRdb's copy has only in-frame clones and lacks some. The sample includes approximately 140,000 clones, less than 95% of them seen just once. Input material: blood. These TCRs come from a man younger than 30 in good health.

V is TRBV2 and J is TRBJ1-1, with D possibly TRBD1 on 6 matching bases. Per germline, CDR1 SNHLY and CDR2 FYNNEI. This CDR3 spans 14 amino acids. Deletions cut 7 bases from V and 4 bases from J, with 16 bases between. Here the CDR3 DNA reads TGTGCCAGCACAGCCTACAGGGTCGGCACTGAAGCTTTCTTT. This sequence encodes CASTAYRVGTEAFF.

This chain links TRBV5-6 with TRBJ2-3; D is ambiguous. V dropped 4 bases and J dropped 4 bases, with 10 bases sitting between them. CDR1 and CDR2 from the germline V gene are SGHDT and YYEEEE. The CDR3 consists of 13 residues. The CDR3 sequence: CASSPLIPDTQYF. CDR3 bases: TGTGCCAGCAGCCCGCTAATCCCAGATACGCAGTATTTT.

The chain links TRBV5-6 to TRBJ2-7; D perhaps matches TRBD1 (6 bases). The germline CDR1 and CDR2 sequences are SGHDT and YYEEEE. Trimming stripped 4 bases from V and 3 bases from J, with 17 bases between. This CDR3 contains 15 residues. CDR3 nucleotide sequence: TGTGCCAGCAGCCATGGGACACACGCCAGCTACGAGCAGTACTTC. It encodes CASSHGTHASYEQYF. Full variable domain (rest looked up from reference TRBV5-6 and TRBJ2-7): DAGVTQSPTHLIKTRGQQVTLRCSPKSGHDTVSWYQQALGQGPQFIFQYYEEEERQRGNFPDRFSGHQFPNYSSELNVNALLLGDSALYLCASSHGTHASYEQYFGPGTRLTVT.

Here the CDR3 DNA reads TGTGCCAGCAGCCAAGGGACAGAAGCTTTCTTT. Translation: CASSQGTEAFF. This chain connects TRBV6-5 to TRBJ1-1, with D possibly TRBD1 on 6 matching bases. In germline, CDR1 is MNHEY, CDR2 SVGAGI. The CDR3 loop spans 11 amino acids. Trimming took 6 bases from V and 8 from J, leaving 10 bases between them.

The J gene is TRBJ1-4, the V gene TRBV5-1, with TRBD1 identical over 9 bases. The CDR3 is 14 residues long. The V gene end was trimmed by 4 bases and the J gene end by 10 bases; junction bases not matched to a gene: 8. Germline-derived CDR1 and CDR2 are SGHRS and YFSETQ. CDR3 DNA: TGCGCCAGCAGCATACAGGGGGCCAGTAGAAAACTGTTTTTT. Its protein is CASSIQGASRKLFF.

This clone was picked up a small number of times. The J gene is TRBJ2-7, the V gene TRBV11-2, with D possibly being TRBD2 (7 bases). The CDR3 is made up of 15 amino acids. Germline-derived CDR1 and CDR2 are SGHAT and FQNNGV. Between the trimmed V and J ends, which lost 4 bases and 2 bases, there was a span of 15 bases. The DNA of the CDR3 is TGTGCCAGCAGCTCACGGTGGGGGGGCCCCTACGAGCAGTACTTC. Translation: CASSSRWGGPYEQYF.

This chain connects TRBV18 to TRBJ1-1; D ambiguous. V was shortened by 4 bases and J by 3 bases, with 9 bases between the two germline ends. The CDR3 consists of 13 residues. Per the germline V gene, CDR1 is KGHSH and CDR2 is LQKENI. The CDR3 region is CASSREVDTEAFF. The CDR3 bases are TGTGCCAGCTCACGAGAGGTCGACACTGAAGCTTTCTTT.

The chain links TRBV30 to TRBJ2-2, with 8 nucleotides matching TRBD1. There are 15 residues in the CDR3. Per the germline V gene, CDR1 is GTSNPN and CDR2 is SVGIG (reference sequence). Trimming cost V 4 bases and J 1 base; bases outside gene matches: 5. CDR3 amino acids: CAWNHGTGNTGELFF. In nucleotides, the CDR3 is TGTGCCTGGAACCACGGGACAGGGAACACCGGGGAGCTGTTTTTT. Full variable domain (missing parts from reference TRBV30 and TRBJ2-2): SQTIHQWPATLVQPVGSPLSLECTVEGTSNPNLYWYRQAAGRGLQLLFYSVGIGQISSEVPQNLSASRPQDRQFILSSKKLLLSDSGFYLCAWNHGTGNTGELFFGEGSRLTVL.

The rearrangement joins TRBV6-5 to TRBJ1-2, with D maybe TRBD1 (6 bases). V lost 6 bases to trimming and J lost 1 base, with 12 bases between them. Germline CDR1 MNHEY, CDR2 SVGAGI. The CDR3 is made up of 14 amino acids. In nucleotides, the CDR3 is TGTGCCAGCAGCGGGACACCCAATAACTATGGCTACACCTTC. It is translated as CASSGTPNNYGYTF.

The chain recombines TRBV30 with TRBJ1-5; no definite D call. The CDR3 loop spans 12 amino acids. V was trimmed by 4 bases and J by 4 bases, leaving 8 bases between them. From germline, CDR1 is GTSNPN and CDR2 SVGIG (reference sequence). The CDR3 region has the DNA TGTGCCTGGAACCGGGAGAATCAGCCCCAGCATTTT. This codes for CAWNRENQPQHF. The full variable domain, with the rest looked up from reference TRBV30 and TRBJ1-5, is SQTIHQWPATLVQPVGSPLSLECTVEGTSNPNLYWYRQAAGRGLQLLFYSVGIGQISSEVPQNLSASRPQDRQFILSSKKLLLSDSGFYLCAWNRENQPQHFGDGTRLSIL.

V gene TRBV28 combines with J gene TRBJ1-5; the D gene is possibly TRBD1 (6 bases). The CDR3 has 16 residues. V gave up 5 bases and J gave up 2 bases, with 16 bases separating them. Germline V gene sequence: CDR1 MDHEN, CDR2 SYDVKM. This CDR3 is CASSQNRQGRNQPQHF. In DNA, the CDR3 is TGTGCCAGCAGTCAAAATCGGCAGGGGCGCAATCAGCCCCAGCATTTT. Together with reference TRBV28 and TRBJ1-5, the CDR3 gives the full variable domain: DVKVTQSSRYLVKRTGEKVFLECVQDMDHENMFWYRQDPGLGLRLIYFSYDVKMKEKGDIPEGYSVSREKKERFSLILESASTNQTSMYLCASSQNRQGRNQPQHFGDGTRLSIL.

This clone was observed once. This chain's CDR3 is CASSSGLAGTNEQFF. CDR3 nucleotide sequence: TGTGCCAGCAGCTCGGGACTAGCGGGCACCAATGAGCAGTTCTTC. The V gene is TRBV5-4, the J gene TRBJ2-1, with 12 positions matching TRBD2. In germline, CDR1 is SGHNT, CDR2 YYREEE (reference sequence). The CDR3 length is 15 residues. V trimming: 3 bases; J trimming: 6 bases; junction bases outside the gene matches: 4.

The CDR3 spells CASRPTSGGRYEQYF. CDR3 nucleotides: TGTGCCAGCAGGCCGACCTCCGGGGGGCGCTACGAGCAGTACTTC. The J gene is TRBJ2-7, the V gene TRBV3-1 (or the pseudogene TRBV3-2), with D possibly matching TRBD2 (7 bases). The CDR3 is 15 amino acids. Trimming pared 6 bases from V and 3 bases from J, leaving 18 bases between. CDR1 is LGHDT, CDR2 YNNKEL, per germline (reference sequence).

The CDR3 sequence: CASTQRESQPQHF. As DNA, the CDR3 is TGTGCCAGCACCCAGCGAGAAAGCCAGCCCCAGCATTTT. The chain recombines TRBV6-5 with TRBJ1-5; no clear D. CDR1 MNHEY and CDR2 SVGAGI come from the germline V gene. This CDR3 spans 13 amino acids. Trimming left V 7 bases short and J 7 bases short, with 14 bases between.

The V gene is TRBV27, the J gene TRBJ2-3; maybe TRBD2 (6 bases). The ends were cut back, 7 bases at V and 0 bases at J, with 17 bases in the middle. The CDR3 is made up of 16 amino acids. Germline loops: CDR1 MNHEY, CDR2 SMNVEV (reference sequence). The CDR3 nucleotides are TGTGCCAGCACCCCCCTCCCGGGGGAAAGCACAGATACGCAGTATTTT. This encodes CASTPLPGESTDTQYF.

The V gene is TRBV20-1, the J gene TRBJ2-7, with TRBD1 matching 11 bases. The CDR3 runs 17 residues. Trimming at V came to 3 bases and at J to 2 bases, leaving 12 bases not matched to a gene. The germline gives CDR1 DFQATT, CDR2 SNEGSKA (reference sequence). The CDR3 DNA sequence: TGCAGTGCTAGTGACCGCCTGGGACAGGGGGAAACCTACGAGCAGTACTTC. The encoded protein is CSASDRLGQGETYEQYF.

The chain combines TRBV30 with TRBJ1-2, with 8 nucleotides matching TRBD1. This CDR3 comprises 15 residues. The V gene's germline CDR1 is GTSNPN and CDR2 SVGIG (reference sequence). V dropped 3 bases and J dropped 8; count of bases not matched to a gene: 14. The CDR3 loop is CAWRDTTRDRNGYTF. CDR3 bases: TGTGCCTGGAGGGACACCACTCGGGACAGGAACGGCTACACCTTC.

As DNA, the CDR3 is TGTGCCAGCAGCCTAATGACAGGGTACGAGCAGTACTTC. Its translation is CASSLMTGYEQYF. The chain joins TRBV7-9 to TRBJ2-7; TRBD1 aligns across 7 bases. Germline CDR1 is SEHNR and CDR2 is FQNEAQ (reference sequence). After removal of 5 bases from V and 4 bases from J, the junction contained 5 bases not matched to a gene. CDR3 size: 13 residues.

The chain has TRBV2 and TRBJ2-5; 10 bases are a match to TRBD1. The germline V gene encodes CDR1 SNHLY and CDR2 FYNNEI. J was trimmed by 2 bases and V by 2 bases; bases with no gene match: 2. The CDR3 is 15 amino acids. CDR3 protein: CASSEWDRGQETQYF. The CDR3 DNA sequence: TGTGCCAGCAGTGAATGGGACAGGGGTCAAGAGACCCAGTACTTC.

The CDR3 loop is CASSLAGTEAFF. The CDR3 nucleotides read TGTGCCAGCAGTTTGGCGGGCACTGAAGCTTTCTTT. This chain uses TRBV6-5 with TRBJ1-1; D gene unclear. Trimming stripped 4 bases from V and 4 bases from J, with 7 bases between. This CDR3 is 12 amino acids long. Germline loops: CDR1 MNHEY, CDR2 SVGAGI.

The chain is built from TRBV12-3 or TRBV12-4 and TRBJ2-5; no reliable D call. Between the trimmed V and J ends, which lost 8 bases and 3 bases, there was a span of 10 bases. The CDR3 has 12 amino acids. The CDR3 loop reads CASRSAKETQYF. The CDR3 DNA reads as TGTGCCAGCCGGTCCGCTAAAGAGACCCAGTACTTC.

CDR3 sequence: CASRDLGTDYNEQFF. CDR3 in DNA: TGTGCCAGCAGAGACCTGGGGACCGATTACAATGAGCAGTTCTTC. The V gene is TRBV11-2, the J gene TRBJ2-1, with D possibly being TRBD1 or TRBD2 (5 bases each). The V gene lost 6 bases and the J gene lost 4 bases, with 16 bases spanning the gap. There are 15 residues in the CDR3. Germline lookup yields CDR1 SGHAT and CDR2 FQNNGV.